This passage covers 20 T cell receptor beta chains from one sample sequenced in a study of regulatory T cells in long-lasting Graves disease. The TCR beta library used iRepertoire HTBI primers with Arm-PCR amplification of CDR3. MiXCR, run by TCRdb on the multiplex PCR reads, gives a single entry per CDR3 protein. The data show about 530,000 distinct CDR3 sequences, about 15% seen once. The time point denotes: newly diagnosed GD, antithyroid drugs for less than 3 months. Following extraction of RNA from PBMCs, that RNA was used to make the TCR library. These data also featured in a second study, about T cells in Graves' hyperthyroidism and ophthalmopathy.

The sequenced sample was peripheral blood mononuclear cells (PBMCs), obtained at new diagnosis, from a patient treated with antithyroid drugs. The receptors here all came from a woman aged 35-65 years with Graves disease.

This clonotype was seen repeatedly, ten times or more. The V call is TRBV12-3 or TRBV12-4, the J call TRBJ2-7, with TRBD1 matching over 7 bases. CDR3 length: 13 amino acids. The ends lost 3 bases at V and 10 bases at J; junction bases unmatched: 9. The DNA of the CDR3 is TGTGCCAGCAGTTTGGTGTGGGCAGGGGGACAGTACTTC. This codes for CASSLVWAGGQYF.

Details on this clonotype: This is likely a read error, given that the CDR3 carries no conserved phenylalanine or tryptophan at its end. J is TRBJ2-7 and V is TRBV2, with a tentative D call TRBD2 (5 bases). Germline CDR1 and CDR2: SNHLY and FYNNEI. The CDR3 consists of 14 residues. The V end lost 3 bases, the J end lost 2 bases, and 11 bases lay between the germline ends. The CDR3: CASSEERITYEQYS. CDR3 nucleotides: TGTGCCAGCAGTGAGGAGCGGATAACCTACGAGCAGTACTCC.

Comment on this clonotype: A read error may explain this, as a much larger clone is one base away. The chain carries TRBV7-3 and TRBJ2-7, with D unresolved. Trimming removed 5 bases from V and 6 bases from J, with 20 bases in between. The germline gives CDR1 SGHTA, CDR2 FQGTGA. The CDR3 totals 15 residues. The CDR3 sequence: CASSNPDTLRGEQYF. The CDR3 DNA is TGTGCCAGCAGCAATCCAGACACGTTAAGAGGCGAGCAGTACTTC. Together with reference TRBV7-3 and TRBJ2-7, the CDR3 gives the full variable domain: GAGVSQTPSNKVTEKGKYVELRCDPISGHTALYWYRQSLGQGPEFLIYFQGTGAADDSGLPNDRFFAVRPEGSVSTLKIQRTERGDSAVYLCASSNPDTLRGEQYFGPGTRLTVT.

This clonotype was detected ten times or more. The J gene is TRBJ1-1, the V gene TRBV18, with a weak D call TRBD1 (5 bases). The CDR3 length is 16 residues. V was clipped by 2 bases and J by 5 bases, with 18 bases between them. CDR1 and CDR2 from the germline V gene are KGHSH and LQKENI. CDR3 coding DNA: TGTGCCAGCTCACCAGAGAGGGGCCGACTTGGTACTGAAGCTTTCTTT. Amino acid sequence: CASSPERGRLGTEAFF.

The chain carries TRBV6-1 and TRBJ2-6; D call uncertain. Germline V gene data show CDR1 as MNHNS and CDR2 as SASEGT. Between the trimmed V and J ends, which lost 2 bases and 4 bases, there was a span of 9 bases. This CDR3 comprises 15 residues. CDR3 protein: CASSETRSGANVLTF. CDR3 nucleotides: TGTGCCAGCAGTGAAACCAGGTCCGGGGCCAACGTCCTGACTTTC.

This clonotype was seen ten or more times. V is TRBV11-2 and J is TRBJ1-4; no definite D call. Trimming took off 5 bases at V and 8 bases at J, with 18 bases between the two ends. There are 15 residues in the CDR3. In germline, CDR1 is SGHAT, CDR2 FQNNGV. CDR3 protein: CASSPLTAKGEKLFF. The CDR3 region has the DNA TGTGCCAGCAGCCCCCTTACGGCGAAAGGGGAAAAACTGTTTTTT.

On this clonotype itself: Since the CDR3 does not end with the conserved phenylalanine or tryptophan, this likely comes from a read error. The chain joins TRBV30 to TRBJ1-6; D is perhaps TRBD1 (6 bases). The V end lost 4 bases, the J end lost 5 bases, and 9 bases lay between the germline ends. This CDR3 comprises 13 residues. Germline assignment: CDR1 GTSNPN and CDR2 SVGIG (reference sequence). The CDR3 protein is CAWTRTDNSPLHS. The CDR3 DNA reads as TGTGCCTGGACCAGGACAGATAATTCACCCCTCCACTCT.

This clonotype was recorded at least ten times. Sequence at one end of the junction differs from germline and may be a read error. This chain connects TRBV5-5 to TRBJ1-2; D is undetermined. CDR1 and CDR2 (germline): SGHKS, YYEKEE (reference sequence). This CDR3 has 14 residues. Here the CDR3 DNA reads TGTGCCAGCAGCTTCGGTACACGGGAAGTTGCTACTTCCTTC. Its translation: CASSFGTREVATSF.

This clonotype came up a few times. The chain carries TRBV5-5 and TRBJ2-1, with D possibly being TRBD1 (6 bases). The CDR3 length is 15 residues. The germline CDR1 and CDR2 sequences are SGHKS and YYEKEE (reference sequence). Trimming pared 0 bases from V and 6 bases from J, leaving 13 bases between. This CDR3 reads CASSLVSGAVNEQFF. The DNA of the CDR3 is TGTGCCAGCAGCTTGGTCTCAGGGGCAGTCAATGAGCAGTTCTTC.

The gene calls are TRBV20-1 and TRBJ2-3; tentatively, D is TRBD2 (6 bases). The V end lost 5 bases, the J end lost 4 bases, and 10 bases lay between the germline ends. This CDR3 is built from 12 residues. Germline V gives CDR1 DFQATT, CDR2 SNEGSKA (reference sequence). Here the CDR3 DNA reads TGCAGTGCTGGGGGGACTTCAGATACGCAGTATTTT. It specifies CSAGGTSDTQYF.

This clonotype was counted at least ten times. The rearrangement joins TRBV30 to TRBJ2-3; 8 bases map to TRBD2. Unmatched junction bases numbered 2, after V lost 0 bases and J lost 9 bases. This CDR3 contains 12 residues. CDR1 is GTSNPN, CDR2 SVGIG, per germline (reference sequence). This chain's CDR3 is CAWSVGLATQYF. As DNA, the CDR3 is TGTGCCTGGAGTGTCGGACTAGCCACGCAGTATTTT.

In the case of this clonotype: Just one base apart from a much larger clone, this may be a read error. V usage is TRBV11-2 and J usage is TRBJ2-3; D may correspond to TRBD1 or TRBD2 (5 bases each). CDR3 length: 13 amino acids. CDR1 and CDR2 from the germline V gene are SGHAT and FQNNGV. V lost 3 bases, J lost 6 bases, and 10 bases lay in between. CDR3 amino acids: CASSFRGVDTQYF. CDR3 nucleotides: TGTGCCAGCAGCTTCAGAGGGGTGGATACGCAGTATTTT.

The rearrangement uses TRBV5-1 and TRBJ2-7; perhaps D is TRBD1 or TRBD2 (6 bases each). The V gene lost 4 bases and the J gene lost 1 base, with 12 bases spanning the gap. The CDR3 contains 14 residues. Germline assignment: CDR1 SGHRS and CDR2 YFSETQ. CDR3 DNA: TGCGCCAGCAGCAGTAGGGGGGAATCCTACGAGCAGTACTTC. This sequence encodes CASSSRGESYEQYF.

Many counts were recorded for this clonotype. Written as DNA, the CDR3 is TGTGCCAGCAGCTTAACCCTCCCGGGTCTTAGGAAAGACGAGCAGTACTTC. Encoded protein: CASSLTLPGLRKDEQYF. This rearrangement joins TRBV7-3 to TRBJ2-7; D remains unclear. CDR3 length: 17 residues. The germline CDR1 and CDR2 sequences are SGHTA and FQGTGA. Trimming cost V 0 bases and J 5 bases, with 20 bases left between them.

This clonotype was counted at least ten times. The chain recombines TRBV12-3 or TRBV12-4 with TRBJ1-1, with 7 bases aligning to TRBD1. V was pared by 6 bases and J by 1 base, with 5 bases of the junction left unmatched. CDR3 length: 14 residues. The CDR3 DNA sequence: TGTGCCAGCAGAGCGACAGGGTGGAACACTGAAGCTTTCTTT. Protein sequence: CASRATGWNTEAFF.

In this sample, this clonotype turned up a few times. The chain joins TRBV6-2 or TRBV6-3 to TRBJ1-1; D might be TRBD1 (5 bases). The CDR3 runs to 15 residues. Germline CDR1 reads MNHEY; CDR2 reads SVGEGT. Trimming took 6 bases from V and 6 from J, leaving 20 bases between them. The DNA of the CDR3 is TGTGCCAGCAGCCAGGGCCTGGGGTTGGGACCTGAAGCTTTCTTT. Its translation is CASSQGLGLGPEAFF.

This clonotype was counted ten times or more. This chain uses TRBV6-1 with TRBJ2-1; the D call may be TRBD1 or TRBD2 (5 bases each). V was trimmed by 8 bases and J by 1 base, leaving 12 bases between them. CDR1 and CDR2 (germline): MNHNS, SASEGT. The CDR3 contains 14 residues. The CDR3 DNA reads as TGTGCCAGCGCGGTGGGGGAATCCTACAATGAGCAGTTCTTC. This gives the protein CASAVGESYNEQFF.

J is TRBJ1-6 and V is TRBV12-3 or TRBV12-4; tentatively, D is TRBD1 (6 bases). This CDR3 is 14 amino acids long. Trimming cost V 7 bases and J 9 bases, with 16 bases left between them. CDR3 sequence reads: CASTLRGGVSPLHF. DNA for the CDR3: TGTGCCAGCACCCTGAGGGGGGGGGTTTCACCCCTCCACTTT.

The rearrangement joins TRBV7-9 to TRBJ2-1, with a possible D match to TRBD2 (7 bases). The ends were cut back, 6 bases at V and 2 bases at J, with 17 bases in the middle. The CDR3 has 16 amino acids. The germline V gene encodes CDR1 SEHNR and CDR2 FQNEAQ (reference sequence). CDR3 in DNA: TGTGCCAGCAGTCTAGGGGGGGCGCGGACCTACAATGAGCAGTTCTTC. This gives the protein CASSLGGARTYNEQFF.

With regard to this clonotype: The junction and the germline gene differ at one end; a read error may be behind it. The chain uses TRBV18 and TRBJ1-1; the D is unclear. Germline assignment: CDR1 KGHSH and CDR2 LQKENI. The CDR3 has 13 residues. The CDR3 DNA sequence: TGTGCCAGCTCACCCAGTCCGAACACTGAAGCTTCCTTT. Translating gives CASSPSPNTEASF.